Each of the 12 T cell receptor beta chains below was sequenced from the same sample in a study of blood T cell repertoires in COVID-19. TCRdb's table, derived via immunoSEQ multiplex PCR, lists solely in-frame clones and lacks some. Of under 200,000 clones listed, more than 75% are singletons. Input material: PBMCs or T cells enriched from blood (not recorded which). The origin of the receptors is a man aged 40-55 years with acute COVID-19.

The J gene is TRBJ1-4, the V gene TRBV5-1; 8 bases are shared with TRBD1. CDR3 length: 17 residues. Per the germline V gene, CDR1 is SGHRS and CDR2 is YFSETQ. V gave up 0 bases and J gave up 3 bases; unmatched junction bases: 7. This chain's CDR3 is CASSLEPADRANEKLFF. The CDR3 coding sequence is TGCGCCAGCAGCTTGGAGCCGGCGGACAGGGCTAATGAAAAACTGTTTTTT.

The CDR3 spells CASGPRQEEETQYF. In DNA form, the CDR3 reads TGTGCTAGTGGTCCACGACAGGAGGAAGAGACCCAGTACTTC. The chain carries TRBV12-5 and TRBJ2-5; tentatively, D is TRBD1 (6 bases). CDR1 is LGHNT, CDR2 FRNRAP, per germline. The CDR3 sequence is 14 residues long. With 5 bases removed from V and 3 bases from J, the gap between germline ends came to 13 bases.

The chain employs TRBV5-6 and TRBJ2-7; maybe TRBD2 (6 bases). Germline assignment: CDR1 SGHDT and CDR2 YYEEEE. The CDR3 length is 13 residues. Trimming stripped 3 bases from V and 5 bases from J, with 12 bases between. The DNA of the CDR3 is TGTGCCAGCAGCTACCCTAGCGCGAACGAGCAGTACTTC. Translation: CASSYPSANEQYF.

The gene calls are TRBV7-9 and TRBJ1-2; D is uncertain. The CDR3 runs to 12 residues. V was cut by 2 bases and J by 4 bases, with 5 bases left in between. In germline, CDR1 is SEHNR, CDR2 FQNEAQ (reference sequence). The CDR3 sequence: CASSLISYGYTF. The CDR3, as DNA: TGTGCCAGCAGCTTAATTAGCTATGGCTACACCTTC. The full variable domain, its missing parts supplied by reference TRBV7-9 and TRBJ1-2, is DTGVSQNPRHKITKRGQNVTFRCDPISEHNRLYWYRQTLGQGPEFLTYFQNEAQLEKSRLLSDRFSAERPKGSFSTLEIQRTEQGDSAMYLCASSLISYGYTFGSGTRLTVV.

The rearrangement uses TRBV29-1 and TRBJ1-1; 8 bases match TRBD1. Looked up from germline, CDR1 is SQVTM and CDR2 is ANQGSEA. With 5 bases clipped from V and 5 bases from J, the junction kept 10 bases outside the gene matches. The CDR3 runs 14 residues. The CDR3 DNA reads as TGCAGCGTTCTCCGCCAGGGGGCGCAGACTGAAGCTTTCTTT. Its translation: CSVLRQGAQTEAFF.

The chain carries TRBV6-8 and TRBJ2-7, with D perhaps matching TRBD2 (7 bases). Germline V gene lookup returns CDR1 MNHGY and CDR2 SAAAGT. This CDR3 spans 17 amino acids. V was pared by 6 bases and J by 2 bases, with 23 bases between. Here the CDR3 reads CASRPLLGRGQPYEQYF. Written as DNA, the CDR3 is TGTGCCAGCAGGCCCTTACTCGGGCGGGGGCAGCCCTACGAGCAGTACTTC.

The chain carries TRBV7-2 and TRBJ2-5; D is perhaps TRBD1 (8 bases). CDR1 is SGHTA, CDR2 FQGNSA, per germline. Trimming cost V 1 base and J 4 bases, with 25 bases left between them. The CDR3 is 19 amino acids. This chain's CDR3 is CASSLVGGTGGSLVETQYF. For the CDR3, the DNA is TGTGCCAGCAGCTTAGTCGGGGGGACAGGTGGGTCTTTAGTAGAGACCCAGTACTTC.

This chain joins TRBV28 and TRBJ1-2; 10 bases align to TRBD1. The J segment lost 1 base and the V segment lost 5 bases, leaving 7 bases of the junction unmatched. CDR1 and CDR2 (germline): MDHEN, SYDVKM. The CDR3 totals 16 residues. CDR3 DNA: TGTGCCAGCAGTCTGGACAGGGGGTATAGTAACTATGGCTACACCTTC. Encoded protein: CASSLDRGYSNYGYTF.

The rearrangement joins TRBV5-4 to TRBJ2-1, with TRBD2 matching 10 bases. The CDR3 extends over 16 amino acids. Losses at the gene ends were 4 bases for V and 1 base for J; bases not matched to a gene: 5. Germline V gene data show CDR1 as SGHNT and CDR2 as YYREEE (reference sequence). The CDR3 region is CASSPRTSGSYNEQFF. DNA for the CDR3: TGTGCCAGCAGCCCCCGGACTAGCGGATCCTACAATGAGCAGTTCTTC.

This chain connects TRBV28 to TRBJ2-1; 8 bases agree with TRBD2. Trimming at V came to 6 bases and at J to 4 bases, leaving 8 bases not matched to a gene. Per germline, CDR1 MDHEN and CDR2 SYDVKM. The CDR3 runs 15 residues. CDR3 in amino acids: CASRPTGTRYNEQFF. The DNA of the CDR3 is TGTGCCAGCAGGCCAACCGGGACTAGATACAATGAGCAGTTCTTC.

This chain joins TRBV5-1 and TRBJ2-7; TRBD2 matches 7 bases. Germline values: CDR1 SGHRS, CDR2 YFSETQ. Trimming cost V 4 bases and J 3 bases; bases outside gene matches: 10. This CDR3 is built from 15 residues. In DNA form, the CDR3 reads TGCGCCAGCAGCCGGGCGGTTCCGGGGGGCTACGAGCAGTACTTC. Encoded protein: CASSRAVPGGYEQYF.

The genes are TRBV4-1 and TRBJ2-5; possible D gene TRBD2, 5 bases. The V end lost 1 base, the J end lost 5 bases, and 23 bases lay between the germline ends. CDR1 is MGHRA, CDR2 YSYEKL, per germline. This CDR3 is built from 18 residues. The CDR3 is CASSQGAPPSTGLETQYF. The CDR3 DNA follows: TGCGCCAGCAGCCAAGGGGCCCCGCCTAGCACTGGTCTGGAGACCCAGTACTTC.